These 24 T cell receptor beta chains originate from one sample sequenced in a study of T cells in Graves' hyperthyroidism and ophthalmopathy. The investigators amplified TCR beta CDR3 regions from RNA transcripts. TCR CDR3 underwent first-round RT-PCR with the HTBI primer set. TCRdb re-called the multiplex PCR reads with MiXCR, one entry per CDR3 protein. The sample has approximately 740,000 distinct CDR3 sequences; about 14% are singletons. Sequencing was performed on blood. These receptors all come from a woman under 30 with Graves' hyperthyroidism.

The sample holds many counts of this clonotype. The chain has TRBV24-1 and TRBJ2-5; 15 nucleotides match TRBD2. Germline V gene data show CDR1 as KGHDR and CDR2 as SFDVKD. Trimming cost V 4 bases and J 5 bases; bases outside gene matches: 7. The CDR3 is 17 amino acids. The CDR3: CATSEAGLAGGRETQYF. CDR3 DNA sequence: TGTGCCACCAGTGAAGCGGGACTAGCGGGAGGCCGGGAGACCCAGTACTTC.

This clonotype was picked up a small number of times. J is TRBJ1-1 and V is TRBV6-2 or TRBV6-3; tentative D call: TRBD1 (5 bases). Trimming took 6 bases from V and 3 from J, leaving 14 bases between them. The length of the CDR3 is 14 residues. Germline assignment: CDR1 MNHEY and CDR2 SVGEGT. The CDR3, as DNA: TGTGCCAGCAGCCCGCCGGGGACGTACACTGAAGCTTTCTTT. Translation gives CASSPPGTYTEAFF.

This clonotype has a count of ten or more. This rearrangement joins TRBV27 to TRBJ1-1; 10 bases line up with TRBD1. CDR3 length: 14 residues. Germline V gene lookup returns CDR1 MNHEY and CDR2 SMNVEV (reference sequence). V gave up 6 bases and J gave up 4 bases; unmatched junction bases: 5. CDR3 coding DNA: TGTGCCAGCAGAGTGTGGACAGGGGGCACTGAAGCTTTCTTT. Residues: CASRVWTGGTEAFF.

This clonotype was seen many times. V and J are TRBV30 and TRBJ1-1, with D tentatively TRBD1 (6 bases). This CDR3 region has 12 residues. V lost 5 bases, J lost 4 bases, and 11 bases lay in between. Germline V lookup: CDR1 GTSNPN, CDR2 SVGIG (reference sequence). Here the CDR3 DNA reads TGTGCCTGGTACAGGGTGGGCACTGAAGCTTTCTTT. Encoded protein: CAWYRVGTEAFF.

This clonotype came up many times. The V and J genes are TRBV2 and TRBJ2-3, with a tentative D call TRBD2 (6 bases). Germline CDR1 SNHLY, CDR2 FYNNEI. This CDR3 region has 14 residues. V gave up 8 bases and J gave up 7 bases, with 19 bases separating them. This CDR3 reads CASGEVARRNTQYF. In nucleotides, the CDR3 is TGTGCCAGCGGGGAGGTAGCGCGCAGAAATACGCAGTATTTT.

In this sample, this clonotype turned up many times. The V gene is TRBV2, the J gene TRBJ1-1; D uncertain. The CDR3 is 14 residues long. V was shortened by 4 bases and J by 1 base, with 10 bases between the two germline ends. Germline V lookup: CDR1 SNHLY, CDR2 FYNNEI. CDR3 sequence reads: CASSVGIRNTEAFF. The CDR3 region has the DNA TGTGCCAGCAGTGTGGGCATTCGGAACACTGAAGCTTTCTTT.

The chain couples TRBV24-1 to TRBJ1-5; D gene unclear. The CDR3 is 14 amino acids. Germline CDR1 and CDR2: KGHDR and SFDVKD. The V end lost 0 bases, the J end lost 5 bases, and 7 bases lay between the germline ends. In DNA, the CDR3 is TGTGCCACCAGTGATTTGCGGGCGGATCAGCCCCAGCATTTT. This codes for CATSDLRADQPQHF.

The CDR3 protein is CASSLARGNRGDYGYTF. The CDR3, as DNA: TGTGCCAGCAGCTTAGCGCGGGGTAACAGGGGCGACTATGGCTACACCTTC. The chain joins TRBV7-2 to TRBJ1-2, with TRBD1 matching over 7 bases. CDR3 length: 17 residues. J lost 3 bases, V lost 0 bases, and 10 bases had no gene match. Germline V gene data show CDR1 as SGHTA and CDR2 as FQGNSA.

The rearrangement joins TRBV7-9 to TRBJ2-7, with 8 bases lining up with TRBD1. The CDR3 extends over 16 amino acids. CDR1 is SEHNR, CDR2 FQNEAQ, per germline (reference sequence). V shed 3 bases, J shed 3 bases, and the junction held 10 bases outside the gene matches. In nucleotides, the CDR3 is TGTGCCAGCAGCTTCCCCCCCGGGACAGGTATCTACGAGCAGTACTTC. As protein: CASSFPPGTGIYEQYF. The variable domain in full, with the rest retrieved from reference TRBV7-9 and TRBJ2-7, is DTGVSQNPRHKITKRGQNVTFRCDPISEHNRLYWYRQTLGQGPEFLTYFQNEAQLEKSRLLSDRFSAERPKGSFSTLEIQRTEQGDSAMYLCASSFPPGTGIYEQYFGPGTRLTVT.

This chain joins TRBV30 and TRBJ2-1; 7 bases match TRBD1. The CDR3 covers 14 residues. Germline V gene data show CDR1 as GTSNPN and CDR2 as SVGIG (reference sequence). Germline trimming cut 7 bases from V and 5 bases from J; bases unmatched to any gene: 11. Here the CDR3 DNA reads TGTGCCTTAAACAGGGGAACTACTAACAATGAGCAGTTCTTC. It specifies CALNRGTTNNEQFF.

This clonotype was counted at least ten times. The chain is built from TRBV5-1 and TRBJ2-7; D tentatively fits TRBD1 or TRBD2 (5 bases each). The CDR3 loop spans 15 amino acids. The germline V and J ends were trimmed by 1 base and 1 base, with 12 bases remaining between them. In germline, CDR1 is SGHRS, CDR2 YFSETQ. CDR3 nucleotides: TGCGCCAGCAGCTTGATAAGGGGAGAATCCTACGAGCAGTACTTC. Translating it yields CASSLIRGESYEQYF.

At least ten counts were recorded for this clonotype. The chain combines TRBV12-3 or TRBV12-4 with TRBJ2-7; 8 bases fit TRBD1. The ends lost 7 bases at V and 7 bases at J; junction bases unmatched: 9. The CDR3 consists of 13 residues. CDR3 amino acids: CASTGQGAGEQYF. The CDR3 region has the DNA TGTGCCAGCACCGGGCAGGGGGCGGGGGAGCAGTACTTC.

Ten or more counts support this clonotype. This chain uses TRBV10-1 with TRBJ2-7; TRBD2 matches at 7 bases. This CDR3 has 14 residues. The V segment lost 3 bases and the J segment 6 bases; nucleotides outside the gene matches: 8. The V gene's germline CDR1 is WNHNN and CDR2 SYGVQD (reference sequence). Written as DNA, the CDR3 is TGCGCCAGCAGTGACGGGGGGTCACTACGCGAGCAGTACTTC. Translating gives CASSDGGSLREQYF.

The CDR3 region is CASRLQVDQPQHF. For the CDR3, the DNA is TGTGCCAGTAGGCTACAGGTAGATCAGCCCCAGCATTTT. The rearrangement links TRBV19 to TRBJ1-5; tentative D call: TRBD1 (5 bases). Germline values: CDR1 LNHDA, CDR2 SQIVND (reference sequence). CDR3 size: 13 residues. Trimming took 6 bases from V and 5 from J, leaving 11 bases between them.

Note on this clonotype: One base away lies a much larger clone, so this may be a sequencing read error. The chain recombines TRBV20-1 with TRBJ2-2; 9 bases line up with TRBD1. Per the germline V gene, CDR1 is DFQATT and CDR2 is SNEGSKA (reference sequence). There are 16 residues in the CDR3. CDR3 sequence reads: CSARNTGGGDTGGLFF. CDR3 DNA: TGCAGTGCTAGAAACACAGGGGGCGGGGACACCGGGGGGCTGTTTTTT.

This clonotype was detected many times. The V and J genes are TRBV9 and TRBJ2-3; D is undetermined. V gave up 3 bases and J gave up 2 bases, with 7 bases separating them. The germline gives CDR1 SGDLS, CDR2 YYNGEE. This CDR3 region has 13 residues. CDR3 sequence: CASSGVATDTQYF. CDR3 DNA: TGTGCCAGCAGCGGGGTAGCCACAGATACGCAGTATTTT.

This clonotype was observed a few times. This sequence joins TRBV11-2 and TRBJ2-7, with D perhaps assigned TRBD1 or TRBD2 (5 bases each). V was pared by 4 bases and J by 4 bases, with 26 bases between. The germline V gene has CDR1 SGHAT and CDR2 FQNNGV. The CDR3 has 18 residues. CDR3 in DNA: TGTGCCAGCAGCTCCTCGGCACAAAGGGGCGCGGGCCCGTACGAGCAGTACTTC. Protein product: CASSSSAQRGAGPYEQYF.

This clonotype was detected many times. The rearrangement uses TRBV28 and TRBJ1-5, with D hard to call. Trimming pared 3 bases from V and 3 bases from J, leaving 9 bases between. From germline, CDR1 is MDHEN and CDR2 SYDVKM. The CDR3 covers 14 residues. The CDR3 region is CASSFLAYNQPQHF. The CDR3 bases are TGTGCCAGCAGTTTTTTGGCCTACAATCAGCCCCAGCATTTT.

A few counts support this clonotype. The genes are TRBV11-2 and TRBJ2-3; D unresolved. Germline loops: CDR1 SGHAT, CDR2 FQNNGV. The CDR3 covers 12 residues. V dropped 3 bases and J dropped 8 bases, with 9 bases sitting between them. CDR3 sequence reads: CASSFPDGTQYF. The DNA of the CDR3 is TGTGCCAGCAGCTTCCCGGATGGTACGCAGTATTTT.

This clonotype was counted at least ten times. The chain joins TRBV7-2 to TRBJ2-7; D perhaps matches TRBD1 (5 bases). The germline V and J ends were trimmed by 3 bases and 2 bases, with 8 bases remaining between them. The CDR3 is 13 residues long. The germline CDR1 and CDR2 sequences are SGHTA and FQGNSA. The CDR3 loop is CASSLGRAYEQYF. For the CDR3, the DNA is TGTGCCAGCAGCTTGGGCAGGGCCTACGAGCAGTACTTC.

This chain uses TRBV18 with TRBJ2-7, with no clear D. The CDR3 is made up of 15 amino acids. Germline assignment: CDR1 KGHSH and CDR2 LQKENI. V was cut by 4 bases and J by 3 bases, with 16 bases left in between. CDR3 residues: CASSRRRINFYEQYF. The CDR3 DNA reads TGTGCCAGCTCACGACGGCGTATTAATTTCTACGAGCAGTACTTC.

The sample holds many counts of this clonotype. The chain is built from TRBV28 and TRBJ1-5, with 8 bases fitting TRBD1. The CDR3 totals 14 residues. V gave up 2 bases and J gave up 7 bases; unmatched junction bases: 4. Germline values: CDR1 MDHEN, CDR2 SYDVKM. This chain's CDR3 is CASSLDRGGQPQHF. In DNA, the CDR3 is TGTGCCAGCAGTTTAGACAGGGGAGGCCAGCCCCAGCATTTT.

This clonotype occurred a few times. The CDR3 loop is CASSHRPFDRGSPLHF. CDR3 coding DNA: TGTGCCAGTAGTCACCGCCCCTTTGACAGGGGTTCACCCCTCCACTTT. V and J are TRBV19 and TRBJ1-6; 8 bases agree with TRBD1. The CDR3 sequence is 16 residues long. Germline V gene lookup returns CDR1 LNHDA and CDR2 SQIVND (reference sequence). V was clipped by 5 bases and J by 9 bases; unmatched bases: 12.

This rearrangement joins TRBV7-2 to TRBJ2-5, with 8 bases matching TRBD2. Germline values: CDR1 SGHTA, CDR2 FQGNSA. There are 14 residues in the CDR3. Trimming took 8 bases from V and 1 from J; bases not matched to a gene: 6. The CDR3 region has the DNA TGTGCCAGCGCCGGGACTAGTCGCCAAGAGACCCAGTACTTC. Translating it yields CASAGTSRQETQYF.